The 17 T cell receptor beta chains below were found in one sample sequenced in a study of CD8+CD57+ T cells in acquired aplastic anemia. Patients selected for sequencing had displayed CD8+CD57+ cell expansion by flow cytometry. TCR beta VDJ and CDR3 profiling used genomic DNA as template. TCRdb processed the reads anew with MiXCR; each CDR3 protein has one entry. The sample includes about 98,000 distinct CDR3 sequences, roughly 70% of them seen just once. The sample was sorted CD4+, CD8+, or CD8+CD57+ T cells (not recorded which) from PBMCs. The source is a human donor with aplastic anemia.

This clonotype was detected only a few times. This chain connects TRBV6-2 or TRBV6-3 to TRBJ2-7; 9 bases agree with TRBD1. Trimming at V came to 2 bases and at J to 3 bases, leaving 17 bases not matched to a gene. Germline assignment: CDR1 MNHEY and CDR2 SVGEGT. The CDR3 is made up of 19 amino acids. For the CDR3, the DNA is TGTGCCAGCAGTTACATTGTAGGGGGGCCCGGGACAGGGCGCTACGAGCAGTACTTC. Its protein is CASSYIVGGPGTGRYEQYF.

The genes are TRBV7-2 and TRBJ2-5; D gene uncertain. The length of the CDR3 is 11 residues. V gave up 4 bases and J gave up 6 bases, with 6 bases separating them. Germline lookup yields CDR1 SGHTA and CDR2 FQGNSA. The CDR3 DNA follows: TGTGCCAGCAGCTCGAAGCAGACCCAGTACTTC. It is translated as CASSSKQTQYF.

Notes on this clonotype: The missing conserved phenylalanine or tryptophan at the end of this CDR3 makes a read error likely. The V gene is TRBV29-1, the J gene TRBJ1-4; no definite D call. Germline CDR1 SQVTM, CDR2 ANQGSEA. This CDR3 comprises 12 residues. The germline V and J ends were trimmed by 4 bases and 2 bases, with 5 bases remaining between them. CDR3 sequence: CSVVGTNEKLFL. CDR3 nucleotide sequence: TGCAGCGTTGTCGGGACTAATGAAAAACTGTTTCTT.

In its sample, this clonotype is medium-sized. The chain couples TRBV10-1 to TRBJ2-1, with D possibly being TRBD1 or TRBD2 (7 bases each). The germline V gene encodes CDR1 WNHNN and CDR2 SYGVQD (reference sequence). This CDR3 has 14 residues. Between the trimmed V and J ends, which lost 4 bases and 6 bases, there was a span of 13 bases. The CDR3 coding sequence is TGCGCCAGCAGTGTGGAGCGGGACAGCAATGAGCAGTTCTTC. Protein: CASSVERDSNEQFF.

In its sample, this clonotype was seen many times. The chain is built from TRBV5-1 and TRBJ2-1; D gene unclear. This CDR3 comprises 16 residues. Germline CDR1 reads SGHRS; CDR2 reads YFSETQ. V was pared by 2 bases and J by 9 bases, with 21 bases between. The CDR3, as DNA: TGCGCCAGCAGCTTATTATCAATGGGGTCGGGTGGTGAGCAGTTCTTC. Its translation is CASSLLSMGSGGEQFF.

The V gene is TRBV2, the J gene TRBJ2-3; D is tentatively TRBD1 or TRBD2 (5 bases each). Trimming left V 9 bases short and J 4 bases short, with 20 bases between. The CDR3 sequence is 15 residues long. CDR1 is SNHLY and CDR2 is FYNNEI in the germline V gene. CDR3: CARGSTRGSPDTQYF. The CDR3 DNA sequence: TGTGCCAGAGGGTCGACGAGGGGTAGTCCAGATACGCAGTATTTT.

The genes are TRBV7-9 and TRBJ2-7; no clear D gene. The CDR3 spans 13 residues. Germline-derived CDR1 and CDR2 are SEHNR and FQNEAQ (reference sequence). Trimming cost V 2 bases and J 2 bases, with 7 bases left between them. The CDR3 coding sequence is TGTGCCAGCAGCTTACAAGGCACCTACGAGCAGTACTTC. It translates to CASSLQGTYEQYF.

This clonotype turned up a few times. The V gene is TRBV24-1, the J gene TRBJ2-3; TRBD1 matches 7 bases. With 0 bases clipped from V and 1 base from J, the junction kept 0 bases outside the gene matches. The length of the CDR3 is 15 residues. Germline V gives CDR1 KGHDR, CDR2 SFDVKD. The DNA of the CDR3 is TGTGCCACCAGTGATTTGGGGACAGGCACAGATACGCAGTATTTT. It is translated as CATSDLGTGTDTQYF.

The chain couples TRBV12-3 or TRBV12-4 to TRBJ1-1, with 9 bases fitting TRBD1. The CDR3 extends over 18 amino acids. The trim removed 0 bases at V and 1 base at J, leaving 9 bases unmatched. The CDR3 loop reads CASSLAGPGQGGNTEAFF. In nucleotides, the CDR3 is TGTGCCAGCAGTTTAGCGGGCCCGGGACAGGGCGGGAACACTGAAGCTTTCTTT.

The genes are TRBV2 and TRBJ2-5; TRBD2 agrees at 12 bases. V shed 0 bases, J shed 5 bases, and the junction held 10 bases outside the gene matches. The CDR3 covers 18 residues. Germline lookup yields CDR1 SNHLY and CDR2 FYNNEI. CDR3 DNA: TGTGCCAGCAGTGAAGCGCGAACTAGCGGGGGGTTCGGTGAGACCCAGTACTTC. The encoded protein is CASSEARTSGGFGETQYF.

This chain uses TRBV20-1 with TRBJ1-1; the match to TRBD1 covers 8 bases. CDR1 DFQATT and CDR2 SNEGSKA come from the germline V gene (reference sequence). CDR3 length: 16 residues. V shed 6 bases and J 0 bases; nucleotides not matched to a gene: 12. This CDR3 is CSAPDRGGKVNTEAFF. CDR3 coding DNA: TGCAGTGCCCCAGACAGGGGCGGGAAGGTGAACACTGAAGCTTTCTTT.

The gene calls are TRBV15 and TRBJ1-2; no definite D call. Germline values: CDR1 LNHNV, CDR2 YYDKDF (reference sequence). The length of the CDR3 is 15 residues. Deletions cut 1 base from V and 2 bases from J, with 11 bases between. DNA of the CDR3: TGTGCCACCAGCAGAGGTGGAGAAAGAAACTATGGCTACACCTTC. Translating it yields CATSRGGERNYGYTF.

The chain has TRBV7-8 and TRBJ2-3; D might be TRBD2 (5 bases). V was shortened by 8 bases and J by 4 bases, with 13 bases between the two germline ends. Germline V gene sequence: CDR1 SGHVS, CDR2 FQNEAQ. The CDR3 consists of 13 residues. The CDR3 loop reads CASSMAGPDTQYF. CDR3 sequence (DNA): TGTGCCAGCTCCATGGCGGGCCCAGATACGCAGTATTTT.

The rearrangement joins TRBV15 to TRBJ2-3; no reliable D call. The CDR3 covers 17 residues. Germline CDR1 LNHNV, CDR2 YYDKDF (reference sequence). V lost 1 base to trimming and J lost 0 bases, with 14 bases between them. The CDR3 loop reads CATSRGWVDTSTDTQYF. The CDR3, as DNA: TGTGCCACCAGCAGAGGCTGGGTGGATACTAGCACAGATACGCAGTATTTT.

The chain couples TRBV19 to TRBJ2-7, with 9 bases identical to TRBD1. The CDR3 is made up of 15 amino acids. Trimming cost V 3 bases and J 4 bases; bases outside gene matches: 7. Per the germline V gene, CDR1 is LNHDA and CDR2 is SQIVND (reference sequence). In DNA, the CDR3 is TGTGCCAGTAGTATCCTACAGGGGGCGATTTACGAGCAGTACTTC. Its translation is CASSILQGAIYEQYF.

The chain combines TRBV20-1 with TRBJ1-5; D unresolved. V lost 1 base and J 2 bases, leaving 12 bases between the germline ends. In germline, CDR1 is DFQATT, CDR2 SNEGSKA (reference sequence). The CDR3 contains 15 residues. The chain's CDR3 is CSARVGHRGNQPQHF. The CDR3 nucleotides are TGCAGTGCTAGAGTGGGCCACCGGGGCAATCAGCCCCAGCATTTT.

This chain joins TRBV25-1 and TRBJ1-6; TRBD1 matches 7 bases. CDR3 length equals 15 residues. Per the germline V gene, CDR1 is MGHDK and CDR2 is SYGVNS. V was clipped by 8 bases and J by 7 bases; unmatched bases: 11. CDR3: CASRDSEGANSPLHF. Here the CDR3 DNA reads TGTGCCAGCCGGGACAGTGAAGGAGCCAATTCACCCCTCCACTTT. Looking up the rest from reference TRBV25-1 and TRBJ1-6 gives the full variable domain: EADIYQTPRYLVIGTGKKITLECSQTMGHDKMYWYQQDPGMELHLIHYSYGVNSTEKGDLSSESTVSRIRTEHFPLTLESARPSHTSQYLCASRDSEGANSPLHFGNGTRLTVT.